This TCR beta chain was recovered during a study of beta chain features in type 1 diabetes. General study points: Individuals with type 1 diabetes displayed fewer insertions and more deletions at VDJ junctions. Within each of all four CD4+ subsets, Type 1 diabetes patients had TCRB CDR3s that were moderately but significantly shorter.

This clone has a handful of counts. Antigen: not known. The CDR3 loop spans 15 amino acids. Germline values: CDR1 LGHNA, CDR2 YNFKEQ. V gave up 1 base and J gave up 4 bases; unmatched junction bases: 7. The isolated RNA, all of it, was reverse transcribed, so expressed TCRB transcripts were what got sequenced. The method was immunoSEQ multiplex PCR; TCRdb's version includes in-frame clones alone and lacks a portion of them. Here the sample spans some 400,000 clones, over 12% being singletons. Sequences were obtained from naive CD4+ T cells from blood. The V call is TRBV4-2, the J call TRBJ2-7, with 7 bases lining up with TRBD1. This clonotype was obtained from a woman aged 18-35 years in good health. The DNA for the CDR3 is TGTGCCAGCAGCCAAGCGGAGACAGGGATATACGAGCAGTACTTC. It yields the protein CASSQAETGIYEQYF.